The 17 T cell receptor beta chains below come from one sample, sequenced in a study of blood T cell repertoires in COVID-19 (TCRdb year 2020). The library was generated by the immunoSEQ multiplex PCR assay. Held by TCRdb, this immuneACCESS table contains in-frame sequences only and omits some clones. Under half of the omission traces to an unresolved V gene where checked; the cause of the rest is unknown. This sample is represented by some 320,000 clones; 90% of them were singletons. Around 2.6% of the sample comes from the top ten. The specimen sequenced was PBMCs or T cells enriched from blood (not recorded which). These receptors were collected from a man in his sixties who had recovered from COVID-19.

The CDR3 sequence is CASSATANQPQHF. The CDR3 DNA sequence: TGTGCCAGCAGTGCGACTGCCAATCAGCCCCAGCATTTT. The chain employs TRBV12-3 or TRBV12-4 and TRBJ1-5; unclear D gene. V was shortened by 5 bases and J by 3 bases, with 8 bases between the two germline ends. The CDR3 length is 13 residues.

CDR3 protein: CASSFQGVSTEAFF. For the CDR3, the DNA is TGTGCCAGCAGCTTTCAGGGGGTTTCCACTGAAGCTTTCTTT. The chain carries TRBV13 and TRBJ1-1, with TRBD1 identical over 7 bases. The germline V gene encodes CDR1 PRHDT and CDR2 FYEKMQ (reference sequence). V gave up 3 bases and J gave up 4 bases; unmatched junction bases: 5. CDR3 length equals 14 residues.

The J gene is TRBJ2-7, the V gene TRBV6-6; D is ambiguous. The CDR3 totals 13 residues. CDR1 is MNHNY and CDR2 is SVGAGI in the germline V gene (reference sequence). V shed 0 bases and J shed 4 bases, with 7 bases lying between them. CDR3 sequence: CASSYSRVYEQYF. CDR3 in DNA: TGTGCCAGCAGTTACTCTCGGGTATACGAGCAGTACTTC.

The CDR3 bases are TGTGCCAGCAGTCCTGATAGTATGGAGACCCAGTACTTC. This sequence encodes CASSPDSMETQYF. The chain uses TRBV27 and TRBJ2-5; D gene ambiguous. The CDR3 loop spans 13 amino acids. Germline V lookup: CDR1 MNHEY, CDR2 SMNVEV (reference sequence). With 5 bases removed from V and 5 bases from J, the gap between germline ends came to 12 bases.

The chain links TRBV3-1 (or the pseudogene TRBV3-2) to TRBJ2-1; a weak D match, TRBD1 (5 bases). Germline CDR1 is LGHDT and CDR2 is YNNKEL (reference sequence). The CDR3 consists of 16 residues. V was clipped by 0 bases and J by 4 bases, with 13 bases between them. This CDR3 is CASSQDAGDSYNEQFF. CDR3 DNA: TGTGCCAGCAGCCAAGACGCCGGAGACAGTTACAATGAGCAGTTCTTC.

This clone is a singleton in its sample. At one of its ends the junction is not consistent with the germline gene, which may arise from a read error. J is TRBJ1-1 and V is TRBV7-7; no clear D gene. The length of the CDR3 is 16 residues. CDR1 and CDR2 (germline): SSHAT, FNYEAQ (reference sequence). The CDR3: CASSPDCLRKNTEAFF. CDR3 bases: TGTGCTAGCAGCCCGGACTGTCTTAGGAAGAACACTGAAGCTTTCTTT.

This sequence joins TRBV18 and TRBJ1-2, with 7 positions matching TRBD1. This CDR3 comprises 14 residues. Germline V lookup: CDR1 KGHSH, CDR2 LQKENI. With V trimmed by 6 bases and J by 5 bases, 9 bases remained unmatched. CDR3 sequence: CASSQTGMRYGYTF. The DNA of the CDR3 is TGTGCCAGCTCGCAGACAGGGATGCGGTATGGCTACACCTTC.

The rearrangement links TRBV19 to TRBJ2-5; TRBD1 matches at 7 bases. V gave up 10 bases and J gave up 4 bases; unmatched junction bases: 6. Germline CDR1 reads LNHDA; CDR2 reads SQIVND (reference sequence). The CDR3 consists of 12 residues. The CDR3 nucleotides read TGTGCCACAAAGACAGGGACAGAGACCCAGTACTTC. Its translation: CATKTGTETQYF.

In its sample, this clone was seen a few times. The V and J genes are TRBV12-3 or TRBV12-4 and TRBJ2-3, with unresolved D. V was pared by 6 bases and J by 4 bases, with 11 bases between. This CDR3 has 13 residues. The chain's CDR3 is CASRKIESDTQYF. CDR3 nucleotides: TGTGCCAGCAGAAAGATTGAGTCAGATACGCAGTATTTT.

The chain has TRBV6-1 and TRBJ1-4; no clear D. The CDR3 runs 16 residues. Trimming took 3 bases from V and 0 from J, leaving 11 bases between them. The germline V gene has CDR1 MNHNS and CDR2 SASEGT. This CDR3 is CASSDGGSATNEKLFF. The CDR3 bases are TGTGCCAGCAGTGACGGAGGATCCGCAACTAATGAAAAACTGTTTTTT.

CDR3 nucleotides: TGCGCCAGCAGACTAATATTAGGGGGCGTTGAAGCTTTCTTT. It translates to CASRLILGGVEAFF. V and J are TRBV5-1 and TRBJ1-1; 7 nucleotides line up with TRBD1. J lost 7 bases, V lost 5 bases, and 11 bases had no gene match. CDR1 and CDR2 (germline): SGHRS, YFSETQ. This CDR3 contains 14 residues.

This sequence joins TRBV5-1 and TRBJ2-6; TRBD1 is a possible D gene (5 bases). Germline V gene data show CDR1 as SGHRS and CDR2 as YFSETQ. The V gene lost 4 bases and the J gene lost 0 bases, with 11 bases spanning the gap. This CDR3 has 16 amino acids. The CDR3 loop reads CASSPLGHSGANVLTF. The CDR3 region has the DNA TGCGCCAGCAGCCCGTTGGGGCACTCTGGGGCCAACGTCCTGACTTTC. The variable domain in full, completed from reference TRBV5-1 and TRBJ2-6, reads KAGVTQTPRYLIKTRGQQVTLSCSPISGHRSVSWYQQTPGQGLQFLFEYFSETQRNKGNFPGRFSGRQFSNSRSEMNVSTLELGDSALYLCASSPLGHSGANVLTFGAGSRLTVL.

This clone was recorded only once. This chain connects TRBV5-1 to TRBJ1-6; D is perhaps TRBD1 (5 bases). CDR1 and CDR2 from the germline V gene are SGHRS and YFSETQ. Between the trimmed V and J ends, which lost 1 base and 9 bases, there was a span of 14 bases. CDR3 length: 15 amino acids. CDR3 coding DNA: TGCGCCAGCAGCTTGATTGCGGGGGTTGGTTCACCCCTCCACTTT. This gives the protein CASSLIAGVGSPLHF.

V is TRBV7-8 and J is TRBJ1-4; tentative D call: TRBD1 (6 bases). With 11 bases removed from V and 8 bases from J, the gap between germline ends came to 18 bases. Germline CDR1 reads SGHVS; CDR2 reads FQNEAQ. CDR3 length: 13 amino acids. Written as DNA, the CDR3 is TGTGCCGCGGGGGGCAGGGTGGCAGAAAAACTGTTTTTT. Its translation is CAAGGRVAEKLFF. Full variable domain (missing parts from reference TRBV7-8 and TRBJ1-4): GAGVSQSPRYKVAKRGQDVALRCDPISGHVSLFWYQQALGQGPEFLTYFQNEAQLDKSGLPSDRFFAERPEGSVSTLKIQRTQQEDSAVYLCAAGGRVAEKLFFGSGTQLSVL.

The chain combines TRBV18 with TRBJ1-2; 8 nucleotides agree with TRBD1. In germline, CDR1 is KGHSH, CDR2 LQKENI. The CDR3 extends over 14 amino acids. V gave up 3 bases and J gave up 7 bases; unmatched junction bases: 7. The CDR3, as DNA: TGTGCCAGCTCACCGGAGGCAGGGGGCACTGGCTACACCTTC. Translated: CASSPEAGGTGYTF.

The chain recombines TRBV18 with TRBJ1-5, with a possible D match to TRBD1 (6 bases). Germline V gene data show CDR1 as KGHSH and CDR2 as LQKENI. This CDR3 region has 13 residues. Trimming cost V 4 bases and J 4 bases, with 8 bases left between them. For the CDR3, the DNA is TGTGCCAGCTCACGGGACAAAAATCAGCCCCAGCATTTT. As protein: CASSRDKNQPQHF. Complete variable domain (other parts from reference TRBV18 and TRBJ1-5): NAGVMQNPRHLVRRRGQEARLRCSPMKGHSHVYWYRQLPEEGLKFMVYLQKENIIDESGMPKERFSAEFPKEGPSILRIQQVVRGDSAAYFCASSRDKNQPQHFGDGTRLSIL.

This chain joins TRBV7-9 and TRBJ2-7; D is unresolved. CDR1 and CDR2 (germline): SEHNR, FQNEAQ (reference sequence). The ends were cut back, 1 base at V and 0 bases at J, with 4 bases in the middle. The CDR3 runs to 13 residues. As DNA, the CDR3 is TGTGCCAGCAGCTTAGACAGCTCCTACGAGCAGTACTTC. It encodes CASSLDSSYEQYF.